These 23 T cell receptor beta chains came from one sample sequenced in a study of shared clonotypes between healthy human individuals. Terminally differentiated effector memory CD45RA+ cells were excluded from the naive CD8 cells, which were CD45RO-negative and positively selected for CCR7. This table comes from immunoSEQ multiplex PCR, and its TCRdb copy is limited to in-frame clones, with some not included. The sample lists more than 600,000 clones, about 91% occurring once. Input material: naive CD8+ T cells sorted from blood. The origin of the receptors is a man aged 25 to 40 in good health.

The chain recombines TRBV2 with TRBJ2-7, with TRBD2 matching over 10 bases. Germline CDR1 reads SNHLY; CDR2 reads FYNNEI. There are 15 residues in the CDR3. Losses at the gene ends were 3 bases for V and 2 bases for J; bases not matched to a gene: 4. In DNA, the CDR3 is TGTGCCAGCAGTGACGGTCTAGCGGGAGCCTACGAGCAGTACTTC. Its protein is CASSDGLAGAYEQYF. The full variable domain, completed using reference TRBV2 and TRBJ2-7, is EPEVTQTPSHQVTQMGQEVILRCVPISNHLYFYWYRQILGQKVEFLVSFYNNEISEKSEIFDDQFSVERPDGSNFTLKIRSTKLEDSAMYFCASSDGLAGAYEQYFGPGTRLTVT.

The CDR3 nucleotides are TGTGCCAGCAGTCCGAACAGGGGGATGGGTGAGCAGTTCTTC. Encoded protein: CASSPNRGMGEQFF. The chain links TRBV28 to TRBJ2-1; 8 nucleotides agree with TRBD1. The germline gives CDR1 MDHEN, CDR2 SYDVKM. J gave up 9 bases and V 5 bases, and 9 bases lay outside the gene matches. This CDR3 is 14 amino acids long.

This clone was seen more than once but under ten times. The rearrangement joins TRBV10-3 to TRBJ2-7, with 8 bases identical to TRBD1. CDR1 is ENHRY, CDR2 SYGVKD, per germline. V lost 3 bases and J lost 2; bases outside the gene matches: 3. The CDR3 covers 14 residues. Written as DNA, the CDR3 is TGTGCCATCAGTGAAGGGGACAGGCCCTACGAGCAGTACTTC. Encoded protein: CAISEGDRPYEQYF.

The V call is TRBV5-1, the J call TRBJ2-7, with 10 bases identical to TRBD2. CDR3 length: 15 residues. Germline V gives CDR1 SGHRS, CDR2 YFSETQ. Losses at the gene ends were 0 bases for V and 4 bases for J; bases not matched to a gene: 4. DNA of the CDR3: TGCGCCAGCAGCTTGGCGGCTAGCGGGAGATACGAGCAGTACTTC. Translated: CASSLAASGRYEQYF.

The chain employs TRBV7-3 and TRBJ2-3, with 8 bases that match TRBD2. The CDR3 consists of 15 residues. With V trimmed by 5 bases and J by 4 bases, 8 bases remained unmatched. Germline CDR1 and CDR2: SGHTA and FQGTGA. The CDR3 bases are TGTGCCAGCAGCGAAGACGGGACTAGGGCAGATACGCAGTATTTT. It is translated as CASSEDGTRADTQYF.

This chain uses TRBV13 with TRBJ1-5; D remains ambiguous. CDR3 size: 13 residues. Germline V gene lookup returns CDR1 PRHDT and CDR2 FYEKMQ (reference sequence). V lost 4 bases to trimming and J lost 4 bases, with 8 bases between them. The CDR3: CASSSQRNQPQHF. CDR3 nucleotide sequence: TGTGCCAGCAGCTCCCAGAGGAATCAGCCCCAGCATTTT.

A single count supports this clone. The V call is TRBV11-2, the J call TRBJ2-2; tentative D call: TRBD2 (5 bases). Germline V gene data show CDR1 as SGHAT and CDR2 as FQNNGV. The CDR3 spans 15 residues. Trimming removed 2 bases at V and 6 bases at J, with 13 bases between. CDR3 sequence reads: CASSLIGEGSGELFF. In DNA form, the CDR3 reads TGTGCCAGCAGCTTAATCGGGGAAGGCTCCGGGGAGCTGTTTTTT. The complete variable domain, with remaining parts taken from reference TRBV11-2 and TRBJ2-2, reads EAGVAQSPRYKIIEKRQSVAFWCNPISGHATLYWYQQILGQGPKLLIQFQNNGVVDDSQLPKDRFSAERLKGVDSTLKIQPAKLEDSAVYLCASSLIGEGSGELFFGEGSRLTVL.

J is TRBJ2-2 and V is TRBV9; D not resolved. Per germline, CDR1 SGDLS and CDR2 YYNGEE. The CDR3 is made up of 15 amino acids. Trimming removed 0 bases at V and 1 base at J, with 7 bases between. This chain's CDR3 is CASSVDHLNTGELFF. In DNA form, the CDR3 reads TGTGCCAGCAGCGTAGACCATTTGAACACCGGGGAGCTGTTTTTT. The full variable domain, its missing parts supplied by reference TRBV9 and TRBJ2-2, is DSGVTQTPKHLITATGQRVTLRCSPRSGDLSVYWYQQSLDQGLQFLIQYYNGEERAKGNILERFSAQQFPDLHSELNLSSLELGDSALYFCASSVDHLNTGELFFGEGSRLTVL.

This clone occurred once. The rearrangement uses TRBV7-2 and TRBJ2-1; no firm D call. Germline V CDR1 and CDR2: SGHTA, FQGNSA. CDR3 length: 19 amino acids. Trimming left V 1 base short and J 6 bases short, with 25 bases between. The CDR3 spells CASSLVGLETIPPSNEQFF. CDR3 nucleotide sequence: TGTGCCAGCAGCTTAGTGGGCCTAGAGACCATCCCTCCTTCCAATGAGCAGTTCTTC.

V and J are TRBV27 and TRBJ2-3, with TRBD1 identical over 8 bases. The CDR3 extends over 15 amino acids. Trimming cost V 5 bases and J 6 bases; bases outside gene matches: 10. The germline V gene encodes CDR1 MNHEY and CDR2 SMNVEV (reference sequence). CDR3 coding DNA: TGTGCCAGCAGTACAACGACAGGGGTTCACGATACGCAGTATTTT. It yields the protein CASSTTTGVHDTQYF.

The chain recombines TRBV6-6 with TRBJ2-1; 9 positions match TRBD1. The CDR3 totals 14 residues. Germline V gene sequence: CDR1 MNHNY, CDR2 SVGAGI (reference sequence). Unmatched junction bases numbered 2, after V lost 0 bases and J lost 8 bases. This CDR3 is CASSYSTGGDEQFF. The CDR3 nucleotides are TGTGCCAGCAGTTACTCGACAGGGGGGGATGAGCAGTTCTTC.

The V gene is TRBV29-1, the J gene TRBJ2-3; 9 bases align to TRBD2. Germline V gene lookup returns CDR1 SQVTM and CDR2 ANQGSEA. V lost 8 bases to trimming and J lost 1 base; unmatched junction nucleotides: 4. CDR3 length: 13 amino acids. The CDR3 sequence: CSFRTSGTDTQYF. The CDR3 DNA sequence: TGCAGCTTCAGGACTAGCGGCACAGATACGCAGTATTTT.

The chain couples TRBV27 to TRBJ1-2; possible D gene TRBD1, 6 bases. V shed 2 bases and J shed 4 bases, with 14 bases lying between them. Germline lookup yields CDR1 MNHEY and CDR2 SMNVEV (reference sequence). The CDR3 has 15 amino acids. CDR3 bases: TGTGCCAGCAGTTTAAAGGGGGAGGGGATCTATGGCTACACCTTC. Amino acid sequence: CASSLKGEGIYGYTF.

As concerns this clone: Other nucleotide sequences in the sample specify the same CDR3. The rearrangement links TRBV27 to TRBJ1-5; no reliable D call. From germline, CDR1 is MNHEY and CDR2 SMNVEV (reference sequence). CDR3 size: 14 residues. V was shortened by 5 bases and J by 0 bases, with 8 bases between the two germline ends. CDR3 region: CASSPGFSNQPQHF. The CDR3 region has the DNA TGTGCCAGCAGTCCGGGTTTTAGCAATCAGCCCCAGCATTTT.

The gene calls are TRBV7-8 and TRBJ2-4; possibly TRBD1 for D (6 bases). The V gene lost 5 bases and the J gene lost 5 bases, with 10 bases spanning the gap. From germline, CDR1 is SGHVS and CDR2 FQNEAQ. CDR3 length: 13 amino acids. The CDR3 protein is CASSPRTENIQYF. In DNA form, the CDR3 reads TGTGCCAGCAGCCCCCGGACAGAAAACATTCAGTACTTC. Full variable domain (outside the CDR3, taken from reference TRBV7-8 and TRBJ2-4): GAGVSQSPRYKVAKRGQDVALRCDPISGHVSLFWYQQALGQGPEFLTYFQNEAQLDKSGLPSDRFFAERPEGSVSTLKIQRTQQEDSAVYLCASSPRTENIQYFGAGTRLSVL.

Worth noting for this clone: In the same sample, other DNA sequences code for this CDR3. The chain joins TRBV9 to TRBJ2-5; D assignment may be TRBD1 or TRBD2 (5 bases each). The CDR3 runs to 15 residues. The V gene lost 0 bases and the J gene lost 5 bases, with 14 bases spanning the gap. Germline CDR1 is SGDLS and CDR2 is YYNGEE. The CDR3 reads CASSVGGTLGETQYF. CDR3 DNA: TGTGCCAGCAGCGTAGGAGGGACGCTAGGGGAGACCCAGTACTTC.

The gene calls are TRBV28 and TRBJ1-4; TRBD1 aligns across 7 bases. V shed 5 bases and J 3 bases; nucleotides not matched to a gene: 9. This CDR3 comprises 16 residues. Germline-derived CDR1 and CDR2 are MDHEN and SYDVKM. The CDR3 region is CASSRSFQGANEKLFF. The CDR3 nucleotides are TGTGCCAGCAGTCGCTCCTTTCAGGGGGCTAATGAAAAACTGTTTTTT.

The gene calls are TRBV10-3 and TRBJ1-5; possible D gene TRBD1, 5 bases. V was shortened by 3 bases and J by 5 bases, with 11 bases between the two germline ends. The CDR3 spans 14 residues. The V gene's germline CDR1 is ENHRY and CDR2 SYGVKD. The CDR3 here is CAISDPGKDQPQHF. CDR3 bases: TGTGCCATCAGTGACCCAGGGAAGGATCAGCCCCAGCATTTT.

This clone showed up just once. The chain carries TRBV6-1 and TRBJ2-1; 7 bases map to TRBD1. Germline V gene lookup returns CDR1 MNHNS and CDR2 SASEGT. CDR3 length: 14 residues. CDR3 bases: TGTGCAACGTCAAACCGGGACAGTTACAATGAGCAGTTCTTC. The encoded protein is CATSNRDSYNEQFF.

This clone was seen only a few times. The CDR3: CAWGSDLFNTGELFF. CDR3 nucleotide sequence: TGTGCCTGGGGTAGCGACCTATTTAACACCGGGGAGCTGTTTTTT. V gene TRBV30 combines with J gene TRBJ2-2; a possible D gene is TRBD2 (5 bases). CDR1 is GTSNPN, CDR2 SVGIG, per germline (reference sequence). V lost 5 bases and J lost 2, with 15 bases in between. CDR3 length: 15 residues.

The chain's CDR3 is CATSSRTGVDEQYF. The CDR3 nucleotides are TGTGCCACCAGCAGTCGGACAGGGGTAGACGAGCAGTACTTC. The chain employs TRBV15 and TRBJ2-7; 9 nucleotides agree with TRBD1. Germline CDR1 and CDR2: LNHNV and YYDKDF (reference sequence). CDR3 length equals 14 residues. The J segment lost 5 bases and the V segment lost 3 bases, leaving 5 bases of the junction unmatched.

The J gene is TRBJ2-7, the V gene TRBV9; D unclear. This CDR3 region has 9 residues. Germline V gene sequence: CDR1 SGDLS, CDR2 YYNGEE. V lost 5 bases and J lost 7, with 4 bases in between. The CDR3 loop reads CASSEEQYF. DNA for the CDR3: TGTGCCAGCAGTGAGGAGCAGTACTTC.

The chain joins TRBV9 to TRBJ2-2; 8 bases fit TRBD2. The CDR3 contains 15 residues. V gave up 0 bases and J gave up 6 bases; unmatched junction bases: 4. Germline values: CDR1 SGDLS, CDR2 YYNGEE. CDR3 sequence (DNA): TGTGCCAGCAGCGTAGCGGGAGGGCCGGCCGGGGAGCTGTTTTTT. Translation gives CASSVAGGPAGELFF.